This T cell receptor (beta chain) was captured in a study of blood T cell repertoires in COVID-19. The wider study: Acute-phase and convalescent COVID-19 samples originated in the United States, Italy and Spain. In each case, the material was cDNA or gDNA derived from T cells, B-cell-depleted T cells, or PBMCs.

The CDR3 covers 14 residues. J lost 9 bases, V lost 3 bases, and 9 bases had no gene match. The germline gives CDR1 SGHDT, CDR2 YYEEEE. The sample holds a few counts of this clone. In the source study's methods: For nucleated cells, counts were estimated from reference gene primer amplification. Profiling relied on immunoSEQ multiplex PCR, and the TCRdb table lists in-frame clones only, not all of them. The V and J calls and clone size come from that table; D and trimming were worked out from the DNA. The sample carries about 64,000 clones, 84% recorded once. V gene TRBV5-6 combines with J gene TRBJ2-4; 7 nucleotides line up with TRBD1. The specimen was peripheral blood. The sequence came from an older woman with acute or convalescent COVID-19. The CDR3 DNA reads TGTGCCAGCAGCTCTCTGGACAGGCAGGGCATTCAGTACTTC. Translated: CASSSLDRQGIQYF. The full variable domain, in which reference TRBV5-6 and TRBJ2-4 provide the parts outside the CDR3, is DAGVTQSPTHLIKTRGQQVTLRCSPKSGHDTVSWYQQALGQGPQFIFQYYEEEERQRGNFPDRFSGHQFPNYSSELNVNALLLGDSALYLCASSSLDRQGIQYFGAGTRLSVL.